These T cell receptor beta chains were read from a single sample in a study of blood T cell repertoires in COVID-19. Here immunoSEQ multiplex PCR was the method, and the copy in TCRdb shows in-frame clones only, minus some. The table has over 100,000 clones, 85% seen once; the top ten hold about a tenth. Sequenced material: peripheral blood. Receptors were obtained from a man of 80 years or more with acute or convalescent COVID-19. CDR3s include the opening cysteine and the closing phenylalanine or tryptophan. D genes are given only for firm matches. Expanded clones are given a class, and other clones once, few, many or no size at all.

cdr3_aa,cdr3_nt,clone_size,v_call,d_call,j_call
CASSFTAGFNYEQYF,TGCGCCAGCAGCTTTACTGCAGGGTTCAACTACGAGCAGTACTTC,once,TRBV5-1,-,TRBJ2-7
CAISERGTSVTGELFF,TGTGCCATCAGTGAGCGCGGGACTAGCGTCACCGGGGAGCTGTTTTTT,-,TRBV10-3,TRBD2,TRBJ2-2
CASSLRAGTDTQYF,TGTGCCAGCAGCTTAAGGGCTGGCACAGATACGCAGTATTTT,-,TRBV7-3,-,TRBJ2-3
CASSSDRDYGYTF,TGTGCCAGCAGTTCCGACAGGGACTATGGCTACACCTTC,-,TRBV12-3/TRBV12-4,TRBD1,TRBJ1-2
CASSENRESNQPQHF,TGTGCCAGCAGTGAGAACAGGGAAAGCAATCAGCCCCAGCATTTT,-,TRBV2,-,TRBJ1-5
CASSLRGYEQYF,TGTGCCAGCAGTTTAAGAGGCTACGAGCAGTACTTC,once,TRBV12-3/TRBV12-4,-,TRBJ2-7
CASSNGGRRSSGYTF,TGTGCCAGCAGTAACGGGGGGCGGAGATCGTCTGGCTACACCTTC,-,TRBV6-2/TRBV6-3,-,TRBJ1-2
CATSRDRGSGTDTQYF,TGTGCCACCAGCAGAGATCGGGGGAGCGGCACAGATACGCAGTATTTT,-,TRBV15,-,TRBJ2-3
CASSLRVGGYTF,TGTGCCAGCAGTTTACGGGTCGGAGGCTACACCTTC,-,TRBV12-3/TRBV12-4,-,TRBJ1-2
CASSIGREETQYF,TGTGCCAGTAGTATTGGGAGGGAAGAGACCCAGTACTTC,-,TRBV19,TRBD2,TRBJ2-5
CASSKTGAAETQYF,TGTGCCAGCAGCAAGACAGGGGCCGCAGAGACCCAGTACTTC,few,TRBV9,TRBD1,TRBJ2-5
CASGLWSGANEQFF,TGTGCTAGTGGTTTATGGTCAGGGGCCAATGAGCAGTTCTTC,few,TRBV12-5,-,TRBJ2-1
CASRWTGYGYTF,TGTGCCAGCCGTTGGACAGGGTATGGCTACACCTTC,once,TRBV5-8,TRBD1,TRBJ1-2
CASSLGTGVSDTQYF,TGTGCCAGCAGCTTAGGGACAGGGGTTTCAGATACGCAGTATTTT,-,TRBV7-9,TRBD1,TRBJ2-3
CAWSGGLGNQPQHF,TGTGCCTGGAGTGGGGGGCTTGGCAATCAGCCCCAGCATTTT,-,TRBV30,-,TRBJ1-5
CASSPRQGTTEAFF,TGTGCCAGCAGCCCGAGACAGGGAACCACTGAAGCTTTCTTT,-,TRBV7-2,TRBD1,TRBJ1-1
CASRKSGEGNEKLFF,TGTGCCAGCAGGAAATCAGGGGAGGGCAATGAAAAACTGTTTTTT,-,TRBV2,-,TRBJ1-4
CASSLSVGSTSRGEKLFF,TGCGCCAGCAGCCTTTCGGTTGGGTCGACTTCGAGGGGGGAAAAACTGTTTTTT,-,TRBV4-1,-,TRBJ1-4
CASSLGDRGTEAFF,TGTGCCAGCAGCTTAGGGGACAGGGGCACTGAAGCTTTCTTT,-,TRBV13,TRBD1,TRBJ1-1
CASRVPGTGVEKLFF,TGTGCCAGCAGGGTTCCCGGGACAGGGGTTGAAAAACTGTTTTTT,once,TRBV6-6,TRBD1,TRBJ1-4
CASSRTGGRANEKLFF,TGTGCCAGCAGTCGGACAGGGGGCCGGGCTAATGAAAAACTGTTTTTT,-,TRBV5-8,TRBD1,TRBJ1-4
CASRGGESGTEAFF,TGTGCCAGCAGAGGGGGCGAGAGTGGCACTGAAGCTTTCTTT,once,TRBV19,TRBD1,TRBJ1-1
CASSLESWGGTEAFF,TGCGCCAGCAGCTTGGAATCGTGGGGGGGCACTGAAGCTTTCTTT,-,TRBV5-1,-,TRBJ1-1
CASSRNRDRVLSGNTIYF,TGCGCCAGCAGCCGGAACCGGGACAGGGTTCTCTCTGGAAACACCATATATTTT,-,TRBV4-3,TRBD1,TRBJ1-3
CASSRRVGQESEKLFF,TGTGCCAGTAGTCGCCGCGTGGGACAGGAGAGTGAAAAACTGTTTTTT,once,TRBV19,TRBD1,TRBJ1-4
CSLVLLANTQYF,TGCAGCCTTGTCCTTCTCGCTAATACGCAGTATTTT,-,TRBV29-1,-,TRBJ2-3
CSARNRDEQFF,TGCAGTGCTAGGAACAGAGATGAGCAGTTCTTC,-,TRBV20-1,-,TRBJ2-1
CASKAGVDTGELFF,TGTGCCAGCAAAGCGGGAGTAGACACCGGGGAGCTGTTTTTT,few,TRBV9,TRBD2,TRBJ2-2
CASATGSYEQYF,TGTGCCAGCGCGACAGGCTCCTACGAGCAGTACTTC,-,TRBV28,-,TRBJ2-7
CASKTSGRETQYF,TGTGCCAGCAAGACTAGCGGGAGAGAGACCCAGTACTTC,-,TRBV27,TRBD2,TRBJ2-5
CASKPGTGNNQPQHF,TGTGCCAGCAAGCCCGGGACAGGGAACAATCAGCCCCAGCATTTT,once,TRBV6-5,TRBD1,TRBJ1-5
CASRSTGGSSYEQYF,TGTGCCAGCCGTTCGACAGGGGGAAGTTCCTACGAGCAGTACTTC,-,TRBV28,TRBD1,TRBJ2-7
CASSQDLTGVGYEQYF,TGTGCCAGCAGCCAAGATTTAACGGGAGTGGGCTACGAGCAGTACTTC,-,TRBV4-2,-,TRBJ2-7
CASFHPGGSYNEQFF,TGCGCCAGCTTTCACCCAGGTGGCTCCTACAATGAGCAGTTCTTC,-,TRBV10-2,-,TRBJ2-1
CASSDATGGGVTEAFF,TGTGCCAGCAGTGACGCTACAGGGGGCGGTGTCACTGAAGCTTTCTTT,-,TRBV2,TRBD1,TRBJ1-1